These 4 T cell receptor beta chains were all obtained from the same sample, sequenced in a study of early T cells in non-severe SARS-CoV-2 infection. TCRdb re-called the 5' RACE reads with MiXCR, one entry per CDR3 protein. The table includes about 29,000 distinct CDR3 sequences, 4.4% detected once. Specimen: whole blood. These receptors all stem from an adult who was a healthcare worker with PCR-confirmed SARS-CoV-2 infection or an uninfected control (not recorded which).

This clonotype was recorded at least ten times. This chain connects TRBV20-1 to TRBJ1-1, with D possibly TRBD1 on 5 matching bases. The V end lost 3 bases, the J end lost 6 bases, and 20 bases lay between the germline ends. There are 15 residues in the CDR3. CDR1 DFQATT and CDR2 SNEGSKA come from the germline V gene (reference sequence). CDR3: CSASGAGTRGAEAFF. The CDR3, as DNA: TGCAGTGCTAGTGGGGCCGGGACGAGGGGCGCTGAAGCTTTCTTT.

This clonotype was detected only a few times. The chain joins TRBV7-9 to TRBJ1-1, with D maybe TRBD1 (6 bases). CDR3 length: 12 amino acids. The germline gives CDR1 SEHNR, CDR2 FQNEAQ (reference sequence). V shed 1 base and J shed 6 bases, with 6 bases lying between them. For the CDR3, the DNA is TGTGCCAGCAGCTTAGAGGGGGCTGAAGCTTTCTTT. It yields the protein CASSLEGAEAFF. The variable domain in full, with the rest retrieved from reference TRBV7-9 and TRBJ1-1, is DTGVSQNPRHKITKRGQNVTFRCDPISEHNRLYWYRQTLGQGPEFLTYFQNEAQLEKSRLLSDRFSAERPKGSFSTLEIQRTEQGDSAMYLCASSLEGAEAFFGQGTRLTVV.

This clonotype was observed at least ten times. This chain links TRBV5-1 with TRBJ2-1; D possibly corresponds to TRBD1 (5 bases). Germline lookup yields CDR1 SGHRS and CDR2 YFSETQ. This CDR3 has 13 amino acids. V was clipped by 2 bases and J by 8 bases, with 11 bases between them. CDR3 in DNA: TGCGCCAGCAGCTTTAATGGGGCTGATGAGCAGTTCTTC. Protein: CASSFNGADEQFF.

The chain recombines TRBV18 with TRBJ2-1; TRBD1 aligns across 7 bases. The junction had 2 bases not matched to a gene; V was cut back by 4 bases and J by 5 bases. The CDR3 has 13 amino acids. The germline V gene has CDR1 KGHSH and CDR2 LQKENI. The CDR3 sequence is CASSRGQNNEQFF. Here the CDR3 DNA reads TGTGCCAGCTCACGGGGACAGAACAATGAGCAGTTCTTC.